The entry that follows covers one TCR beta chain sequence. As yet, its antigen is unknown. In the PCR, 60 Vbeta and 13 Jbeta primers were used. Authors' analysis steps: In a later analysis, roughly 11 million of 83 million or so unique beta chains occurred in at least two donors. Generated by immunoSEQ multiplex PCR, the TCRdb table keeps only in-frame clones and is missing some. V and J calls and clone size come straight from that table; D and trimming were deduced from the DNA. Its table lists 30,000 to 45,000 clones. The germline V gene has CDR1 SGHAT and CDR2 FQDESV (reference sequence). Trimming left V 4 bases short and J 9 bases short, with 13 bases between. This CDR3 has 13 amino acids. The data derive from a study of cytomegalovirus exposure and HLA in healthy donors. Study results and limitations: It was likely that a cluster of highly shared sequence variants was a sequencing artifact. In vitro assays verified that a few CMV-associated chains recognized CMV antigens specifically.

Sequenced material: PBMCs. This clonotype was sampled from a man aged 35 to 55 in good health and CMV-seropositive. The V gene is TRBV11-1, the J gene TRBJ2-1; D remains ambiguous. The CDR3 bases are TGTGCCAGCAGCTCCATGACTCCTAGTGAGCAGTTCTTC. As protein: CASSSMTPSEQFF.